The next 13 T cell receptor beta chains were all read from a single sample in a study of OX40 agonist ivuxolimab in advanced cancers. The protocol was immunoSEQ multiplex PCR, while the TCRdb copy is restricted to in-frame clones and leaves out a portion. This table holds about 80,000 clones, just under 85% found once. This specimen consisted of CD4+ or CD8+ T cells sorted from blood, obtained in a trial of the OX40 agonist ivuxolimab. The receptors originated from an adult with an advanced solid tumor such as melanoma, head and neck, liver or kidney cancer.

This clone was found a few times. The genes are TRBV7-2 and TRBJ1-3, with D possibly matching TRBD1 (6 bases). Germline lookup yields CDR1 SGHTA and CDR2 FQGNSA. The CDR3 contains 16 residues. Trimming pared 1 base from V and 1 base from J, leaving 11 bases between. In DNA, the CDR3 is TGTGCCAGCAGCTTAGAGCGGGGGCTATCTGGAAACACCATATATTTT. It is translated as CASSLERGLSGNTIYF. Supplemented by reference TRBV7-2 and TRBJ1-3, the full variable domain reads GAGVSQSPSNKVTEKGKDVELRCDPISGHTALYWYRQSLGQGLEFLIYFQGNSAPDKSGLPSDRFSAERTGGSVSTLTIQRTQQEDSAVYLCASSLERGLSGNTIYFGEGSWLTVV.

The chain carries TRBV6-1 and TRBJ1-5; no clear D gene. This CDR3 region has 16 residues. V was clipped by 4 bases and J by 0 bases, with 13 bases between them. Germline CDR1 reads MNHNS; CDR2 reads SASEGT. CDR3 nucleotide sequence: TGTGCCAGCAGTGCCAATTTCCCAGCTAGCAATCAGCCCCAGCATTTT. Translation: CASSANFPASNQPQHF.

The chain links TRBV5-4 to TRBJ2-6; tentative D call: TRBD1 (6 bases). Germline CDR1 and CDR2: SGHNT and YYREEE (reference sequence). Trimming took 7 bases from V and 2 from J, leaving 16 bases between them. The CDR3 is 16 amino acids. The CDR3 sequence is CASRQDHFPGANVLTF. Here the CDR3 DNA reads TGTGCCAGCCGACAGGACCATTTCCCTGGGGCCAACGTCCTGACTTTC.

The J gene is TRBJ1-6, the V gene TRBV28; D gene uncertain. The CDR3 totals 14 residues. V gave up 5 bases and J gave up 6 bases, with 11 bases separating them. The V gene's germline CDR1 is MDHEN and CDR2 SYDVKM. The CDR3 DNA reads as TGTGCCAGCAGTCCCTGGGCGGGTAATTCACCCCTCCACTTT. It translates to CASSPWAGNSPLHF.

The rearrangement joins TRBV11-2 to TRBJ1-3; no clear D. The CDR3 is 12 residues long. The V end lost 5 bases, the J end lost 7 bases, and 9 bases lay between the germline ends. Germline loops: CDR1 SGHAT, CDR2 FQNNGV. Here the CDR3 DNA reads TGTGCCAGCAGCCCCTCAGTTAACACCATATATTTT. Its translation is CASSPSVNTIYF.

The V call is TRBV7-2, the J call TRBJ2-2, with D perhaps matching TRBD2 (6 bases). This CDR3 has 14 residues. Germline V CDR1 and CDR2: SGHTA, FQGNSA. The V gene lost 6 bases and the J gene lost 2 bases, with 10 bases spanning the gap. DNA of the CDR3: TGTGCCAGCAGGTGGGACTTCAACACCGGGGAGCTGTTTTTT. It is translated as CASRWDFNTGELFF.

The chain employs TRBV2 and TRBJ1-1; the D is unclear. The CDR3 has 12 residues. Germline values: CDR1 SNHLY, CDR2 FYNNEI. Trimming removed 7 bases at V and 5 bases at J, with 11 bases between. This chain's CDR3 is CASTLYGTEAFF. The CDR3 region has the DNA TGTGCCAGCACTTTATACGGGACTGAAGCTTTCTTT.

V is TRBV6-1 and J is TRBJ1-5, with 7 bases lining up with TRBD1. Looked up from germline, CDR1 is MNHNS and CDR2 is SASEGT. V was pared by 3 bases and J by 7 bases, with 15 bases of the junction left unmatched. CDR3 length: 17 residues. Written as DNA, the CDR3 is TGTGCCAGCAGTGACCACGGACAGGAGGGCCCAGCCCAGCCCCAGCATTTT. It yields the protein CASSDHGQEGPAQPQHF.

The chain employs TRBV28 and TRBJ1-4; 8 bases line up with TRBD1. Trimming took 3 bases from V and 0 from J; bases not matched to a gene: 12. This CDR3 spans 19 amino acids. Germline lookup yields CDR1 MDHEN and CDR2 SYDVKM. Written as DNA, the CDR3 is TGTGCCAGCAGTTTCAGCCGGACAGGGCTTGCACCAACTAATGAAAAACTGTTTTTT. It codes for CASSFSRTGLAPTNEKLFF.

CDR3 residues: CASSQEASAGANVLTF. The CDR3 DNA follows: TGTGCCAGCAGCCAAGAGGCTAGCGCTGGGGCCAACGTCCTGACTTTC. The chain joins TRBV5-4 to TRBJ2-6; D possibly corresponds to TRBD2 (6 bases). This CDR3 comprises 16 residues. CDR1 is SGHNT and CDR2 is YYREEE in the germline V gene (reference sequence). Trimming shortened V by 4 bases and J by 2 bases, and 13 bases separated the two germline ends.

The CDR3 reads CSARKSYGYTF. CDR3 DNA sequence: TGCAGTGCGCGAAAATCCTATGGCTACACCTTC. The rearrangement uses TRBV20-1 and TRBJ1-2; unclear D gene. V was pared by 6 bases and J by 4 bases, with 9 bases between. Germline V CDR1 and CDR2: DFQATT, SNEGSKA (reference sequence). CDR3 size: 11 residues.

The chain uses TRBV5-1 and TRBJ2-2; the match to TRBD2 covers 11 bases. J was trimmed by 5 bases and V by 1 base; bases with no gene match: 10. In germline, CDR1 is SGHRS, CDR2 YFSETQ. The CDR3 contains 18 residues. The CDR3 reads CASSLWGSGRASTGELFF. The CDR3 nucleotides read TGCGCCAGCAGCTTGTGGGGTAGCGGGAGGGCCTCGACCGGGGAGCTGTTTTTT. Supplemented by reference TRBV5-1 and TRBJ2-2, the full variable domain reads KAGVTQTPRYLIKTRGQQVTLSCSPISGHRSVSWYQQTPGQGLQFLFEYFSETQRNKGNFPGRFSGRQFSNSRSEMNVSTLELGDSALYLCASSLWGSGRASTGELFFGEGSRLTVL.

This clone was seen once. In DNA, the CDR3 is TGTGCCAGCAGCTTAGAACCAGGGTATCAGCCCCAGCATTTT. Its translation is CASSLEPGYQPQHF. The chain employs TRBV7-2 and TRBJ1-5; perhaps TRBD1 as D (5 bases). The CDR3 spans 14 residues. Germline V gene sequence: CDR1 SGHTA, CDR2 FQGNSA. Trimming removed 1 base at V and 5 bases at J, with 9 bases between. Supplemented by reference TRBV7-2 and TRBJ1-5, the full variable domain reads GAGVSQSPSNKVTEKGKDVELRCDPISGHTALYWYRQSLGQGLEFLIYFQGNSAPDKSGLPSDRFSAERTGGSVSTLTIQRTQQEDSAVYLCASSLEPGYQPQHFGDGTRLSIL.